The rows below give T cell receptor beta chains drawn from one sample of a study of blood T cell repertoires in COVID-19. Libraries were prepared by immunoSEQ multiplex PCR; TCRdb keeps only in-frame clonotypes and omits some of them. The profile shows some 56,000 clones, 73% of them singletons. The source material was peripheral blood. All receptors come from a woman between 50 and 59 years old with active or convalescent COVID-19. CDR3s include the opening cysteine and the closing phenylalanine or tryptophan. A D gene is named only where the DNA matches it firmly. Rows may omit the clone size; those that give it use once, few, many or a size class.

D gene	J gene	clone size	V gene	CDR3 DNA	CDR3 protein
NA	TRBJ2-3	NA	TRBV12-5	TGTGCTAGTGGTCGACTAGATGCTACAGATACGCAGTATTTT	CASGRLDATDTQYF
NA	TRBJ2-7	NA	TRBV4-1	TGCGCCAGCAGCCAAGCCGGTGGTGGCGAGCAGTACTTC	CASSQAGGGEQYF
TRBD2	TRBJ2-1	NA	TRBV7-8	TGTGCCAGCAGAGGGGAGCGGGAGAGAATCCCCAATGAGCAGTTCTTC	CASRGERERIPNEQFF
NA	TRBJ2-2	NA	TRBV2	TGTGCCAGCAGCCGGGGGGCAGGGCTTAGGACCGGGGAGCTGTTTTTT	CASSRGAGLRTGELFF
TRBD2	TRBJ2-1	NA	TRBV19	TGTGCCAGTAGTTCCCCGGCGGGAGGGAAGGACGAGCAGTTCTTC	CASSSPAGGKDEQFF
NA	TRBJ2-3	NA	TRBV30	TGTGCCTGGAGCCGGGGCACAGATACGCAGTATTTT	CAWSRGTDTQYF
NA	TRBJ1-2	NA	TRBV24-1	TGTGCCACCAGTGAAGCGAGCCGGAACTATGGCTACACCTTC	CATSEASRNYGYTF
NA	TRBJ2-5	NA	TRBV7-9	TGTGCCAGCAGCCTAAGAGGGATTTTCGGGAGAGAGACCCAGTACTTC	CASSLRGIFGRETQYF
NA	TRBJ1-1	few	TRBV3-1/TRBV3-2	TGTGCCAGCAGCCAAGATCGGAGTGAAGCTTTCTTT	CASSQDRSEAFF
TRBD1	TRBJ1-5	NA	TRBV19	TGTGCCAGTAGTGTACAGGGGGACTATAGCAATCAGCCCCAGCATTTT	CASSVQGDYSNQPQHF
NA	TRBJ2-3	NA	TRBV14	TGTGCCAGCAGCCAAGAGGGTATTAAGGGGACAGATACGCAGTATTTT	CASSQEGIKGTDTQYF
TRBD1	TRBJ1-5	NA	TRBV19	TGTGCCAGTAGTGTTATATGGGACAGGGCAAATCAGCCCCAGCATTTT	CASSVIWDRANQPQHF
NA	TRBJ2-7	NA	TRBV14	TGTGCCAGCAGCCAAGGCGTAGGAGCCCGCTACGAGCAGTACTTC	CASSQGVGARYEQYF
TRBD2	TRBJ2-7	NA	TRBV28	TGTGCCAGCAGTTTTGAGGGGGCCTCGGGACTAGCATCAGACGAGCAGTACTTC	CASSFEGASGLASDEQYF
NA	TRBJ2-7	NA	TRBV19	TGTGCCAGTAGTGTCGACGGGAGAGCCTACGAGCAGTACTTC	CASSVDGRAYEQYF
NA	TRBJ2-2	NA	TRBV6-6	TGTGCCAGCAGCCGGAGCACCGGGGAGCTGTTTTTT	CASSRSTGELFF